The TCR beta chain under discussion was sequenced for a study of blood T cell repertoires in COVID-19 (dated by TCRdb to the early 2020s). General notes on the study: Collaborator samples came from the United States, Italy and Spain and covered acute and convalescent phases of COVID-19. Subjects who had been exposed to COVID-19, were actively infected with it, or had recovered from it provided the deeply sampled blood TCRbeta repertoires that made up the dataset. The material from the prospective study consisted of cDNA or gDNA derived from T cells, B-cell-depleted T cells, or PBMCs. A freely available public database, intended as a resource for researchers studying the immune response to SARS-CoV-2, is where the repertoires were released. The samples were drawn from two sources: the first 160 participants of the ongoing ImmuneRACE study, and 950 to 1,500 subjects contributed by 6 global collaborators. Nearly every sample came with metadata listing a de-identified subject ID, COVID-19 status, age in years and sex. HLA class I and class II types, where available, came from metadata supplied by the sample provider rather than from assay-based typing. The study at large found these results: The quantity of clinical and demographic metadata differed by source and by participant and was supplied without curation.

TCRbeta CDR3 regions were amplified from genomic DNA using the immunoSEQ Assay, a bias-controlled multiplex PCR. The paper's data handling went like this. The number of nucleated cells in each sample was estimated from the amplification of reference gene primers within the assay. Sequence reads were collapsed and filtered to measure the absolute abundance of every unique TCRbeta CDR3 rearrangement. Productive Simpson clonality was computed per sample as the square root of Simpson's diversity index over productive rearrangements. The table was pulled from immuneACCESS by TCRdb, which kept in-frame rearrangements only. Such tables lose some clones; where checked, under half of the loss comes from unresolved V genes, and the rest has no known cause. The V and J calls and clone size were taken over from that table, and D and trimming were inferred from the DNA. The sample table holds approximately 500,000 clones, of which approximately 85% were seen once. The top ten clones comprise 3.2% of the sample.

The collaborating institutions used their own protocols to collect whole blood in K2EDTA tubes. For TCRbeta analysis, collaborators shipped samples in one of three forms: frozen whole blood, isolated PBMCs, or DNA extracted from either of those sample types. V lost 0 bases and J lost 7 bases, and the count of bases not matched to a germline gene is 3. Reading the germline V gene (reference sequence) gives CDR1 SEHNR and CDR2 FQNEAQ. Its CDR3 holds 15 amino acids, cysteine through phenylalanine. Kept here is only the CDR3 DNA, which spans 45 bases and is read in frame from base 1. Turning to this clone: Its antigen remains undetermined. No clone much larger than this one lies a single base away; base qualities are absent.

Specimen: peripheral blood. Recombination linked TRBV7-9 to TRBJ1-5, with 10 bases matching TRBD1. The sequence was obtained from a human donor in a cohort sampled during active COVID-19. The CDR3 here reads CASSLAGTGDQPQHF. The DNA reads as follows: TGTGCCAGCAGCTTAGCGGGGACAGGGGACCAGCCCCAGCATTTT.